The clone carrying this T cell receptor (beta chain) occurred once. Antigen unknown. The junction and the germline gene differ at one end; a read error may be behind it. Germline CDR1 and CDR2: KGHSH and LQKENI. The CDR3 is 13 amino acids. TCRdb re-analysed the 5' RACE reads in MiXCR, keeping a single row per CDR3 protein. Counted here are 1.5 million to 2 million distinct CDR3 sequences, around 29% occurring once; the ten biggest clones make up less than 0.35%. The data derive from a study of identical twins. Study-level results: Insertions were fewer in abundant cord blood beta clonotypes, whereas memory repertoires showed none of this pattern. These conclusions were based on statistical analysis (cross-sectional, not following the same donors).

The sequence came from a newborn girl in good health. This chain uses TRBV18 with TRBJ1-5, with unresolved D. Sequenced input: cord blood. The CDR3 protein is CAGSTDSNQPQHF. Written as DNA, the CDR3 is TGTGCCGGCTCAACAGATAGCAATCAGCCCCAGCATTTT.